What follows are 9 T cell receptor beta chains derived from one specimen sequenced in a study of T cell changes during pregnancy in multiple sclerosis. Clones were read by immunoSEQ multiplex PCR, and TCRdb kept only the in-frame ones, dropping some. Of about 80,000 clones listed, under 95% are singletons. Specimen: peripheral blood, collected before pregnancy. Every receptor here comes from a female donor with multiple sclerosis, enrolled in a pregnancy study.

The rearrangement joins TRBV27 to TRBJ1-1, with 8 nucleotides matching TRBD1. Germline V CDR1 and CDR2: MNHEY, SMNVEV (reference sequence). This CDR3 has 16 amino acids. Losses at the gene ends were 1 base for V and 5 bases for J; bases not matched to a gene: 9. CDR3 nucleotide sequence: TGTGCCAGCAGTTTATATGTGGGACAGGTAAAGACTGAAGCTTTCTTT. Amino acids: CASSLYVGQVKTEAFF.

The rearrangement joins TRBV9 to TRBJ2-7, with D possibly being TRBD1 (6 bases). CDR1 SGDLS and CDR2 YYNGEE come from the germline V gene. CDR3 length: 14 residues. Trimming pared 0 bases from V and 3 bases from J, leaving 10 bases between. The DNA of the CDR3 is TGTGCCAGCAGCGTAGGGACAGCCAGCTACGAGCAGTACTTC. Translating gives CASSVGTASYEQYF.

The rearrangement links TRBV9 to TRBJ2-1; possible D gene TRBD2, 5 bases. The germline V gene has CDR1 SGDLS and CDR2 YYNGEE. Between the trimmed V and J ends, which lost 0 bases and 7 bases, there was a span of 14 bases. The CDR3 is 15 residues long. CDR3 sequence: CASSVVDTTGNEQFF. The CDR3 DNA is TGTGCCAGCAGCGTAGTAGACACGACGGGGAATGAGCAGTTCTTC.

V is TRBV28 and J is TRBJ2-3; TRBD2 matches 9 bases. CDR3 length: 17 residues. Germline V gene sequence: CDR1 MDHEN, CDR2 SYDVKM. The trim removed 1 base at V and 6 bases at J, leaving 11 bases unmatched. For the CDR3, the DNA is TGTGCCAGCAGTTTATACCCGACTAGCGGAGCTGGGGATACGCAGTATTTT. Protein: CASSLYPTSGAGDTQYF. Full variable domain (outside the CDR3, taken from reference TRBV28 and TRBJ2-3): DVKVTQSSRYLVKRTGEKVFLECVQDMDHENMFWYRQDPGLGLRLIYFSYDVKMKEKGDIPEGYSVSREKKERFSLILESASTNQTSMYLCASSLYPTSGAGDTQYFGPGTRLTVL.

V and J are TRBV28 and TRBJ1-1, with 8 nucleotides matching TRBD1. The J segment lost 1 base and the V segment lost 7 bases, leaving 23 bases of the junction unmatched. Germline V lookup: CDR1 MDHEN, CDR2 SYDVKM. The CDR3 is made up of 20 amino acids. The CDR3 DNA follows: TGTGCCAGCACTAATGGGGGGATTTCCAGGGGGCGAAAGACGAACACTGAAGCTTTCTTT. Translating it yields CASTNGGISRGRKTNTEAFF.

V is TRBV14 and J is TRBJ2-7; D gene ambiguous. Germline V gives CDR1 SGHDN, CDR2 FVKESK. V lost 1 base to trimming and J lost 6 bases, with 13 bases between them. The CDR3 runs to 14 residues. Here the CDR3 reads CASSQVYGAGEQYF. The CDR3 coding sequence is TGTGCCAGCAGCCAAGTTTACGGAGCTGGCGAGCAGTACTTC.

The V call is TRBV7-9, the J call TRBJ2-7, with a possible D match to TRBD2 (5 bases). Trimming took 5 bases from V and 4 from J, leaving 18 bases between them. The CDR3 is made up of 15 amino acids. CDR1 SEHNR and CDR2 FQNEAQ come from the germline V gene (reference sequence). The CDR3 DNA is TGTGCCAGCAGCCACCCCGGGGATCTGGGGTACGAGCAGTACTTC. Protein: CASSHPGDLGYEQYF.

The rearrangement uses TRBV28 and TRBJ1-2, with a weak D call TRBD1 (6 bases). Germline V gene lookup returns CDR1 MDHEN and CDR2 SYDVKM. The CDR3 runs 14 residues. V was clipped by 2 bases and J by 4 bases, with 11 bases between them. CDR3 sequence: CASSLGQGSYGYTF. CDR3 sequence (DNA): TGTGCCAGCAGTTTAGGGCAGGGGAGCTATGGCTACACCTTC.

This clone was recorded only once. The chain recombines TRBV7-2 with TRBJ1-4; D not resolved. CDR1 and CDR2 from the germline V gene are SGHTA and FQGNSA. This CDR3 spans 14 amino acids. V lost 5 bases to trimming and J lost 7 bases, with 14 bases between them. Here the CDR3 DNA reads TGTGCCAGCAGCCTCAGCGGTTGGGGTGAAAAACTGTTTTTT. Its translation is CASSLSGWGEKLFF.